The 30 T cell receptor beta chains in this list originate from one sample, sequenced in a study of memory CD4+ T cells and cytomegalovirus serostatus. Generated by immunoSEQ multiplex PCR, the TCRdb table keeps only in-frame clones and is missing some. The repertoire holds 40,000 to 45,000 clones, with around 80% as singletons. The sort gate was single viable CD3+CD4+CD8-CD45RO+ cells for memory CD4+ T cells. The specimen sequenced was memory CD4+ T cells from blood. Source of these receptors: an adult in good health and CMV-seronegative.

The chain links TRBV21-1 to TRBJ1-5. TRBV21-1 is listed as a pseudogene. The CDR3 is made up of 17 amino acids. CDR3 sequence (DNA): TGTGCCAGCAGCAAGCTGGTTAGAGGGAAGTGCAATCAGCCCCAGCATTTT. Its protein is CASSKLVRGKCNQPQHF.

V and J are TRBV15 and TRBJ1-5, with 10 bases fitting TRBD1. Germline CDR1 is LNHNV and CDR2 is YYDKDF (reference sequence). V was pared by 3 bases and J by 3 bases, with 5 bases of the junction left unmatched. The length of the CDR3 is 16 residues. The CDR3, as DNA: TGTGCCACCAGCAGCATGGGACAGGGGATCAATCAGCCCCAGCATTTT. Translating gives CATSSMGQGINQPQHF.

The sample holds a few counts of this clone. The J gene is TRBJ1-3, the V gene TRBV6-1, with D maybe TRBD1 (5 bases). The germline V gene has CDR1 MNHNS and CDR2 SASEGT. The V gene lost 2 bases and the J gene lost 1 base, with 18 bases spanning the gap. This CDR3 comprises 18 residues. The CDR3 DNA reads as TGTGCCAGCAGTGAAAGGCGGACATTCAGACAATCTGGAAACACCATATATTTT. This gives the protein CASSERRTFRQSGNTIYF.

The rearrangement uses TRBV11-2 and TRBJ1-6; 10 bases align to TRBD1. CDR1 SGHAT and CDR2 FQNNGV come from the germline V gene. The CDR3 covers 15 residues. V lost 1 base and J lost 9; bases outside the gene matches: 3. CDR3 residues: CASSLARDRGSPLHF. CDR3 coding DNA: TGTGCCAGCAGCTTAGCTAGGGACAGGGGTTCACCCCTCCACTTT.

V and J are TRBV4-2 and TRBJ2-6; 9 bases align to TRBD1. The CDR3 sequence is 22 residues long. Germline V gene data show CDR1 as LGHNA and CDR2 as YNFKEQ. Trimming at V came to 1 base and at J to 3 bases, leaving 19 bases not matched to a gene. As DNA, the CDR3 is TGTGCCAGCAGCCAAGGACCCCGGGACAGGGAATTCATCGGGAGTGGGGCCAACGTCCTGACTTTC. It translates to CASSQGPRDREFIGSGANVLTF.

The V and J genes are TRBV5-1 and TRBJ1-1, with D possibly TRBD1 on 5 matching bases. V was clipped by 3 bases and J by 8 bases, with 11 bases between them. The CDR3 is 12 amino acids. Germline values: CDR1 SGHRS, CDR2 YFSETQ. The CDR3 protein is CASSWSSGEAFF. For the CDR3, the DNA is TGCGCCAGCAGCTGGTCATCAGGGGAAGCTTTCTTT. Based on the CDR3 plus reference TRBV5-1 and TRBJ1-1, the full variable domain is KAGVTQTPRYLIKTRGQQVTLSCSPISGHRSVSWYQQTPGQGLQFLFEYFSETQRNKGNFPGRFSGRQFSNSRSEMNVSTLELGDSALYLCASSWSSGEAFFGQGTRLTVV.

The gene calls are TRBV28 and TRBJ1-6; D remains unclear. Germline V CDR1 and CDR2: MDHEN, SYDVKM. Trimming removed 3 bases at V and 8 bases at J, with 8 bases between. The CDR3 is 13 amino acids. The CDR3 reads CASSLLYDSPLHF. The CDR3 region has the DNA TGTGCCAGCAGTTTGCTTTATGATTCACCCCTCCACTTT.

The genes are TRBV12-2 and TRBJ1-5; the table calls TRBD1, which could not be checked here. TRBV12-2 is assigned pseudogene status. The CDR3 runs to 15 residues. DNA of the CDR3: TGTGCAAGTCGTTCGGGACAGGGGGCGGATCAGCCCCAGCATTTT. Protein product: CASRSGQGADQPQHF.

The J gene is TRBJ1-5, the V gene TRBV19, with D unresolved. In germline, CDR1 is LNHDA, CDR2 SQIVND (reference sequence). Trimming stripped 4 bases from V and 1 base from J, with 23 bases between. This CDR3 comprises 19 residues. DNA of the CDR3: TGTGCCAGTAGTACACGGAGGAGTTTCCGGAGCAGGAGCAATCAGCCCCAGCATTTT. Amino acids: CASSTRRSFRSRSNQPQHF.

Relative to its sample, this clone is medium-sized (0.01 to 0.1%). The chain uses TRBV6-1 and TRBJ1-5; D is perhaps TRBD1 (5 bases). The CDR3 sequence is 15 residues long. V lost 8 bases and J 5 bases, leaving 19 bases between the germline ends. From germline, CDR1 is MNHNS and CDR2 SASEGT. This chain's CDR3 is CASLGGTGVYQPQHF. For the CDR3, the DNA is TGTGCCAGCCTCGGAGGGACCGGGGTATATCAGCCCCAGCATTTT.

This chain uses TRBV15 with TRBJ1-2, with 8 bases matching TRBD1. CDR3 length: 15 amino acids. V shed 4 bases and J 3 bases; nucleotides not matched to a gene: 7. CDR1 and CDR2 from the germline V gene are LNHNV and YYDKDF (reference sequence). The CDR3 protein is CATSILGQGDYGYTF. CDR3 nucleotide sequence: TGTGCCACCAGCATCCTAGGACAGGGTGACTATGGCTACACCTTC.

As to this clone: The sample carries other DNA sequences with the same CDR3. The chain is built from TRBV6-6 and TRBJ2-7; D ambiguous. CDR3 size: 12 residues. In germline, CDR1 is MNHNY, CDR2 SVGAGI (reference sequence). V was pared by 2 bases and J by 3 bases, with 5 bases between. The CDR3 is CASSYGLYEQYF. In DNA, the CDR3 is TGTGCCAGCAGTTACGGTCTCTACGAGCAGTACTTC.

This sequence joins TRBV11-3 and TRBJ1-1; perhaps TRBD1 as D (5 bases). Germline V CDR1 and CDR2: SGHNT, YENEEA. Trimming removed 5 bases at V and 7 bases at J, with 11 bases between. The CDR3 runs 12 residues. CDR3 amino acids: CASSPSGVEAFF. In DNA form, the CDR3 reads TGTGCCAGCAGCCCGTCGGGGGTTGAAGCTTTCTTT.

This chain links TRBV2 with TRBJ2-4; D is possibly TRBD1 (5 bases). Trimming pared 7 bases from V and 9 bases from J, leaving 16 bases between. Germline CDR1 reads SNHLY; CDR2 reads FYNNEI. The CDR3 has 13 residues. DNA of the CDR3: TGTGCCAGCAATACTCAGGGTTATGGCATTCAGTACTTC. Amino acids: CASNTQGYGIQYF.

The rearrangement links TRBV11-3 to TRBJ2-5; unclear D gene. Germline V gene lookup returns CDR1 SGHNT and CDR2 YENEEA. The CDR3 is 14 amino acids. The germline V and J ends were trimmed by 1 base and 5 bases, with 11 bases remaining between them. The CDR3 sequence: CASSLGVPVETQYF. As DNA, the CDR3 is TGTGCCAGCAGCTTAGGAGTACCAGTTGAGACCCAGTACTTC. Combining the CDR3 with reference TRBV11-3 and TRBJ2-5 gives the whole variable domain EAGVVQSPRYKIIEKKQPVAFWCNPISGHNTLYWYLQNLGQGPELLIRYENEEAVDDSQLPKDRFSAERLKGVDSTLKIQPAELGDSAVYLCASSLGVPVETQYFGPGTRLLVL.

The V call is TRBV9, the J call TRBJ2-3, with D possibly being TRBD2 (5 bases). The CDR3 sequence is 12 residues long. V shed 7 bases and J shed 5 bases, with 11 bases lying between them. CDR1 is SGDLS, CDR2 YYNGEE, per germline. The CDR3 DNA sequence: TGTGCCAGCGCCCTACGGGAAGATACGCAGTATTTT. As protein: CASALREDTQYF.

This chain uses TRBV15 with TRBJ1-5; 7 bases map to TRBD1. The CDR3 has 17 residues. Per germline, CDR1 LNHNV and CDR2 YYDKDF (reference sequence). The J segment lost 3 bases and the V segment lost 4 bases, leaving 12 bases of the junction unmatched. CDR3 in amino acids: CATSNRQGVSPNQPQHF. The CDR3 DNA follows: TGTGCCACCAGCAATCGACAGGGTGTTTCCCCCAATCAGCCCCAGCATTTT.

This chain joins TRBV7-8 and TRBJ1-6, with 9 positions matching TRBD1. The length of the CDR3 is 15 residues. Trimming at V came to 4 bases and at J to 10 bases, leaving 8 bases not matched to a gene. Germline loops: CDR1 SGHVS, CDR2 FQNEAQ. DNA for the CDR3: TGTGCCAGCAGCTCGGGACAGGGAAGGTTCTCACCCCTCCACTTT. It encodes CASSSGQGRFSPLHF.

The V and J genes are TRBV11-3 and TRBJ1-1; no firm D call. Germline CDR1 and CDR2: SGHNT and YENEEA. The CDR3 runs to 15 residues. The germline V and J ends were trimmed by 5 bases and 5 bases, with 18 bases remaining between them. The CDR3 is CASSPWARKGTEAFF. DNA for the CDR3: TGTGCCAGCAGCCCATGGGCCAGGAAAGGAACTGAAGCTTTCTTT. Full variable domain (outside the CDR3, taken from reference TRBV11-3 and TRBJ1-1): EAGVVQSPRYKIIEKKQPVAFWCNPISGHNTLYWYLQNLGQGPELLIRYENEEAVDDSQLPKDRFSAERLKGVDSTLKIQPAELGDSAVYLCASSPWARKGTEAFFGQGTRLTVV.

The V gene is TRBV29-1, the J gene TRBJ2-7; TRBD2 agrees at 8 bases. Germline loops: CDR1 SQVTM, CDR2 ANQGSEA. Unmatched junction bases numbered 5, after V lost 4 bases and J lost 3 bases. The CDR3 extends over 13 amino acids. The CDR3 is CSVAPTSVYEQYF. The DNA for the CDR3 is TGCAGCGTTGCCCCGACTAGCGTCTACGAGCAGTACTTC.

In this sample, this clone turned up a few times. This chain uses TRBV2 with TRBJ2-7, with D tentatively TRBD1 or TRBD2 (5 bases each). This CDR3 contains 16 residues. The germline gives CDR1 SNHLY, CDR2 FYNNEI. Deletions cut 3 bases from V and 0 bases from J, with 15 bases between. The CDR3 reads CASSDGAADISYEQYF. The CDR3 bases are TGTGCCAGCAGTGATGGAGCAGCGGACATCTCCTACGAGCAGTACTTC.

The rearrangement joins TRBV9 to TRBJ2-2; 8 nucleotides line up with TRBD2. Germline CDR1 reads SGDLS; CDR2 reads YYNGEE. The length of the CDR3 is 16 residues. Trimming took 4 bases from V and 4 from J; bases not matched to a gene: 9. In DNA form, the CDR3 reads TGTGCCAGCAGCTCCGGCGTAGCGGGATCCACCGGGGAGCTGTTTTTT. Protein sequence: CASSSGVAGSTGELFF. Full variable domain (remainder filled in from reference TRBV9 and TRBJ2-2): DSGVTQTPKHLITATGQRVTLRCSPRSGDLSVYWYQQSLDQGLQFLIQYYNGEERAKGNILERFSAQQFPDLHSELNLSSLELGDSALYFCASSSGVAGSTGELFFGEGSRLTVL.

The V gene is TRBV2, the J gene TRBJ1-5; 7 nucleotides match TRBD1. Trimming removed 8 bases from V and 2 bases from J; junction bases left unmatched: 6. CDR3 length: 14 amino acids. Germline V lookup: CDR1 SNHLY, CDR2 FYNNEI. CDR3 residues: CASGRQGGNQPQHF. The CDR3, as DNA: TGTGCCAGCGGTAGACAGGGAGGCAATCAGCCCCAGCATTTT.

This clone was counted once. The rearrangement links TRBV7-7 to TRBJ1-5; TRBD1 might be the D (5 bases). Trimming left V 2 bases short and J 8 bases short, with 22 bases between. This CDR3 comprises 17 residues. Germline-derived CDR1 and CDR2 are SSHAT and FNYEAQ (reference sequence). This CDR3 is CASSLFGQGREVEPQHF. In DNA, the CDR3 is TGTGCCAGCAGCTTATTTGGTCAGGGAAGGGAAGTTGAGCCCCAGCATTTT.

The J gene is TRBJ1-1, the V gene TRBV7-5. TRBV7-5 is termed a pseudogene. The CDR3 has 10 residues. DNA of the CDR3: TGTGCCAGAAGGGGTGGCGAAGCTTTCTTT. Protein: CARRGGEAFF.

This rearrangement joins TRBV19 to TRBJ1-2, with 11 bases aligning to TRBD1. J gave up 4 bases and V 10 bases, and 11 bases lay outside the gene matches. The CDR3 loop spans 15 amino acids. Germline V gives CDR1 LNHDA, CDR2 SQIVND (reference sequence). CDR3 sequence (DNA): TGTGCCACCGCAAAACCGGGACAGGGGGTCTATGGCTACACCTTC. Translation gives CATAKPGQGVYGYTF. The full variable domain, rest sourced from reference TRBV19 and TRBJ1-2, is DGGITQSPKYLFRKEGQNVTLSCEQNLNHDAMYWYRQDPGQGLRLIYYSQIVNDFQKGDIAEGYSVSREKKESFPLTVTSAQKNPTAFYLCATAKPGQGVYGYTFGSGTRLTVV.

This clone was detected only once. This chain uses TRBV9 with TRBJ2-3, with D maybe TRBD1 (6 bases). Trimming took 0 bases from V and 6 from J, leaving 14 bases between them. The CDR3 length is 15 residues. Germline CDR1 and CDR2: SGDLS and YYNGEE. DNA of the CDR3: TGTGCCAGCAGCGTAGTTGCTGGGGGCGGGGATACGCAGTATTTT. Its translation: CASSVVAGGGDTQYF.

The rearrangement joins TRBV2 to TRBJ2-2; D is perhaps TRBD2 (6 bases). V was shortened by 9 bases and J by 6 bases, with 23 bases between the two germline ends. Germline assignment: CDR1 SNHLY and CDR2 FYNNEI. This CDR3 comprises 16 residues. This CDR3 reads CASRQLPLGGAGELFF. As DNA, the CDR3 is TGTGCCAGTAGACAACTACCTCTCGGGGGTGCCGGGGAGCTGTTTTTT.

This clone was seen only a few times. The chain is built from TRBV10-3 and TRBJ1-1; D is unresolved. The CDR3 contains 11 residues. Trimming took off 2 bases at V and 3 bases at J, with 1 base between the two ends. The germline V gene has CDR1 ENHRY and CDR2 SYGVKD. The CDR3 region has the DNA TGTGCCATCAGTGAGGACACTGAAGCTTTCTTT. Translation: CAISEDTEAFF.

This clone was observed a handful of times. The rearrangement uses TRBV6-6 and TRBJ2-7; 7 bases line up with TRBD1. Losses at the gene ends were 6 bases for V and 4 bases for J; bases not matched to a gene: 9. This CDR3 region has 14 residues. Germline loops: CDR1 MNHNY, CDR2 SVGAGI (reference sequence). CDR3: CASRDPGTVYEQYF. In DNA form, the CDR3 reads TGTGCCAGCAGAGACCCCGGGACAGTTTACGAGCAGTACTTC.